Presented here are 8 T cell receptor beta chains from one specimen sequenced in a study of persistence of HIV-infected CD4 T cells. The immunoSEQ assay was version 4, run in survey mode. Using immunoSEQ multiplex PCR, the repertoire was profiled, and TCRdb retains in-frame clones only, with some absent. Among about 36,000 clones listed, over 65% were seen once. Antigens for these TCRs are unknown. An overlapping HIV-1 Gag peptide pool stimulated these cells at 0.95 to 1 ug/peptide/mL. Sorted nonresponding memory CD4+ T cells were CD40L-negative, CD69-negative, CD45RO-high. Sequencing was performed on cultured CD4+ T cells from PBMCs, taken from a patient who received antiretroviral therapy. These receptors originate from an adult with HIV. The donor label of this sample is uncertain.

The chain joins TRBV3-1 (or the pseudogene TRBV3-2) to TRBJ2-2; 8 bases agree with TRBD2. Germline V lookup: CDR1 LGHDT, CDR2 YNNKEL (reference sequence). Trimming cost V 0 bases and J 0 bases; bases outside gene matches: 6. The CDR3 is made up of 18 amino acids. The CDR3, as DNA: TGTGCCAGCAGCCAAGAACGAGCGGGGGCCGCGAACACCGGGGAGCTGTTTTTT. Translating gives CASSQERAGAANTGELFF.

This clone has a handful of counts. The chain couples TRBV5-1 to TRBJ1-1; TRBD1 might be the D (6 bases). The CDR3 loop spans 15 amino acids. The germline V and J ends were trimmed by 0 bases and 0 bases, with 9 bases remaining between them. Germline assignment: CDR1 SGHRS and CDR2 YFSETQ. The DNA of the CDR3 is TGCGCCAGCAGCTTGGCGGGGGGCATGAACACTGAAGCTTTCTTT. The encoded protein is CASSLAGGMNTEAFF. Looking up the rest from reference TRBV5-1 and TRBJ1-1 gives the full variable domain: KAGVTQTPRYLIKTRGQQVTLSCSPISGHRSVSWYQQTPGQGLQFLFEYFSETQRNKGNFPGRFSGRQFSNSRSEMNVSTLELGDSALYLCASSLAGGMNTEAFFGQGTRLTVV.

The rearrangement links TRBV2 to TRBJ2-7, with 10 bases identical to TRBD1. Looked up from germline, CDR1 is SNHLY and CDR2 is FYNNEI. With 9 bases clipped from V and 0 bases from J, the junction kept 2 bases outside the gene matches. The CDR3 covers 13 residues. For the CDR3, the DNA is TGTGCCAGTAGACAGGGGGCCTCCTACGAGCAGTACTTC. This encodes CASRQGASYEQYF.

This clone is a singleton in its sample. The rearrangement uses TRBV4-1 and TRBJ2-3, with 9 positions matching TRBD1. From germline, CDR1 is MGHRA and CDR2 YSYEKL. The CDR3 loop spans 17 amino acids. V lost 2 bases, J lost 0 bases, and 6 bases stayed unmatched. The CDR3 is CASSQNTGTGSTDTQYF. The DNA of the CDR3 is TGCGCCAGCAGCCAAAATACCGGGACAGGGAGCACAGATACGCAGTATTTT.

The V call is TRBV27, the J call TRBJ2-3, with 8 bases that match TRBD2. The CDR3 spans 16 residues. The V gene's germline CDR1 is MNHEY and CDR2 SMNVEV (reference sequence). J lost 4 bases, V lost 8 bases, and 14 bases had no gene match. CDR3 residues: CASYTSGGREADTQYF. The DNA of the CDR3 is TGTGCCAGCTATACGAGCGGGGGCCGGGAGGCAGATACGCAGTATTTT.

The V call is TRBV18, the J call TRBJ2-7; the match to TRBD1 covers 8 bases. CDR1 and CDR2 from the germline V gene are KGHSH and LQKENI. The CDR3 extends over 13 amino acids. V lost 6 bases to trimming and J lost 0 bases; unmatched junction nucleotides: 1. For the CDR3, the DNA is TGTGCCAGCTCGGACAGGGTCTCCTACGAGCAGTACTTC. Translated, it gives CASSDRVSYEQYF.

This clone was found once. The chain couples TRBV28 to TRBJ1-3; tentatively, D is TRBD1 (5 bases). The CDR3 covers 17 residues. In germline, CDR1 is MDHEN, CDR2 SYDVKM. The V gene lost 4 bases and the J gene lost 3 bases, with 19 bases spanning the gap. The CDR3 loop is CASSSPLDQGGGNTIYF. The CDR3 nucleotides are TGTGCCAGCAGTTCACCTCTGGACCAGGGCGGTGGAAACACCATATATTTT. Full variable domain (rest looked up from reference TRBV28 and TRBJ1-3): DVKVTQSSRYLVKRTGEKVFLECVQDMDHENMFWYRQDPGLGLRLIYFSYDVKMKEKGDIPEGYSVSREKKERFSLILESASTNQTSMYLCASSSPLDQGGGNTIYFGEGSWLTVV.

The chain employs TRBV18 and TRBJ1-1; 8 nucleotides line up with TRBD1. This CDR3 is built from 16 residues. J lost 0 bases, V lost 6 bases, and 9 bases had no gene match. CDR1 and CDR2 (germline): KGHSH, LQKENI. DNA of the CDR3: TGTGCCAGCTCCCTCGGACAGGGAAGGCTGAACACTGAAGCTTTCTTT. Amino acids: CASSLGQGRLNTEAFF.